The present T cell receptor beta chain was sequenced within a study of T cell changes during pregnancy in multiple sclerosis. Assay: immunoSEQ multiplex PCR; the TCRdb copy retains only in-frame clones and omits some. The sample lists more than 45,000 clones; 85% to 95% were seen once. Trimming pared 0 bases from V and 4 bases from J, leaving 16 bases between. This CDR3 has 17 amino acids. The germline V gene has CDR1 SGHRS and CDR2 YFSETQ. The sequence was collected from a female donor with multiple sclerosis, enrolled in a pregnancy study. The gene calls are TRBV5-1 and TRBJ2-2, with D possibly being TRBD1 (6 bases). This sample comprised CD4+ T cells from peripheral blood mononuclear cells, obtained in the second trimester of pregnancy. CDR3: CASSLADRSLSTGELFF. The CDR3 DNA sequence: TGCGCCAGCAGCTTGGCTGACAGGTCCTTATCCACCGGGGAGCTGTTTTTT.